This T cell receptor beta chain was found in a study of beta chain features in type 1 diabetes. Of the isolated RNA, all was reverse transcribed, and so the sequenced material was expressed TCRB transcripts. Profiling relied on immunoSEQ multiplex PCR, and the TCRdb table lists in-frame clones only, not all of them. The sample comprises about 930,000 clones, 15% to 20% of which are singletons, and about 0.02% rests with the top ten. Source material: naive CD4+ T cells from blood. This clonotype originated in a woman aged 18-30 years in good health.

CDR3 in amino acids: CASSKDRVVAYEQYF. DNA of the CDR3: TGTGCCAGCAGCAAGGACAGGGTCGTCGCCTACGAGCAGTACTTC. V usage is TRBV7-3 and J usage is TRBJ2-7, with 8 bases fitting TRBD1. With 5 bases clipped from V and 2 bases from J, the junction kept 8 bases outside the gene matches. The CDR3 has 15 residues. CDR1 and CDR2 (germline): SGHTA, FQGTGA.